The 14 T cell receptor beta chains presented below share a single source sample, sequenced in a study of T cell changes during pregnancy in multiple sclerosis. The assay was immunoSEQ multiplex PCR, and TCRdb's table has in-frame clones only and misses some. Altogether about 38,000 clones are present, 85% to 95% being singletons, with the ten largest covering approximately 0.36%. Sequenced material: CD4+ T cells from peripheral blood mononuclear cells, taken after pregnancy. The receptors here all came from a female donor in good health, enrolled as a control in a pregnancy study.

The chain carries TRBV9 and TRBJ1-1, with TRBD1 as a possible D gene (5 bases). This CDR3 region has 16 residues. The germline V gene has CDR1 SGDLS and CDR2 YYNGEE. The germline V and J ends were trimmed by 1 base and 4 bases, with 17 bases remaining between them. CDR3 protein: CASSVLGEGASTEAFF. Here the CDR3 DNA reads TGTGCCAGCAGCGTACTAGGGGAAGGGGCATCCACTGAAGCTTTCTTT. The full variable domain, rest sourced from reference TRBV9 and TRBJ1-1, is DSGVTQTPKHLITATGQRVTLRCSPRSGDLSVYWYQQSLDQGLQFLIQYYNGEERAKGNILERFSAQQFPDLHSELNLSSLELGDSALYFCASSVLGEGASTEAFFGQGTRLTVV.

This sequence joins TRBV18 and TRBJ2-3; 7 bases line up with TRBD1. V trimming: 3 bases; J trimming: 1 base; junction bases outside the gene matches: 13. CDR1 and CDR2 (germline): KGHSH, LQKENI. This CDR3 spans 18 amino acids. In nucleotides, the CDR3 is TGTGCCAGCTCACCTCCGGGACGACAGGGAGTAGGCACAGATACGCAGTATTTT. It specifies CASSPPGRQGVGTDTQYF.

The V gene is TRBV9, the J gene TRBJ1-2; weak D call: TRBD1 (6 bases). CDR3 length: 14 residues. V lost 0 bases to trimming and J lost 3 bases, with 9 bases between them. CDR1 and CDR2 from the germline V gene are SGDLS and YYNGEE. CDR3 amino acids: CASSVDGTYYGYTF. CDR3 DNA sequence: TGTGCCAGCAGCGTAGATGGGACATACTATGGCTACACCTTC.

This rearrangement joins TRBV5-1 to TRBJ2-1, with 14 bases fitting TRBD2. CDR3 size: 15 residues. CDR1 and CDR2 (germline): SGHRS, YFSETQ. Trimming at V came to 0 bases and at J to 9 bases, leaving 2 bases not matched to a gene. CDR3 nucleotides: TGCGCCAGCAGCTTGGAGACTAGCGGGAGGGCTGAGCAGTTCTTC. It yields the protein CASSLETSGRAEQFF.

Written as DNA, the CDR3 is TGTGCCACGGGACTAGCGTCCGATACGCAGTATTTT. Protein product: CATGLASDTQYF. The chain combines TRBV7-2 with TRBJ2-3; 10 nucleotides line up with TRBD2. This CDR3 has 12 amino acids. Germline V gene sequence: CDR1 SGHTA, CDR2 FQGNSA. V dropped 10 bases and J dropped 6; count of bases not matched to a gene: 4.

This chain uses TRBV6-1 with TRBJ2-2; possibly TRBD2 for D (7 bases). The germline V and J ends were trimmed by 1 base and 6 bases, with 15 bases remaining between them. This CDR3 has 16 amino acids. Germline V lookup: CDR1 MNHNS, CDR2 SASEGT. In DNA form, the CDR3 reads TGTGCCAGCAGTGAAGGAGGGAGAGGGGGGGCCGGGGAGCTGTTTTTT. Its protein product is CASSEGGRGGAGELFF.

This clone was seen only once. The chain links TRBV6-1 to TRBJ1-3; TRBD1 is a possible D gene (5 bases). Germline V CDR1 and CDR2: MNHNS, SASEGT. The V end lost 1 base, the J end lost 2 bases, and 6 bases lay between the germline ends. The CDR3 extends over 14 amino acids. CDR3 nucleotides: TGTGCCAGCAGTGAAGGACAGCCTGGAAACACCATATATTTT. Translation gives CASSEGQPGNTIYF.

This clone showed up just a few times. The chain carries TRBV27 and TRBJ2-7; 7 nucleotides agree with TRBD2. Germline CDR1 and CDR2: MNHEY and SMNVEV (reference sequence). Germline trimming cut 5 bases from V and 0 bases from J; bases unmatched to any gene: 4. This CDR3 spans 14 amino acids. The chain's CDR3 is CASSRTRTSYEQYF. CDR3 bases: TGTGCCAGCAGTAGGACTAGAACCTCCTACGAGCAGTACTTC.

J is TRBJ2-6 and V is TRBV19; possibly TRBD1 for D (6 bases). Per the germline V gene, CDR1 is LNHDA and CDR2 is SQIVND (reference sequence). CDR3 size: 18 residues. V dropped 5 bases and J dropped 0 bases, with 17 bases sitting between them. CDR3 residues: CASSPKTGLSSGANVLTF. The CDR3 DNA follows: TGTGCCAGTAGTCCTAAAACAGGGCTCTCCTCTGGGGCCAACGTCCTGACTTTC.

The CDR3 spells CASSPPNTGFGETQYF. CDR3 nucleotide sequence: TGTGCCAGTAGCCCCCCCAATACAGGATTCGGGGAGACCCAGTACTTC. The chain joins TRBV19 to TRBJ2-5, with TRBD1 as a possible D gene (5 bases). Germline CDR1 is LNHDA and CDR2 is SQIVND (reference sequence). Between the trimmed V and J ends, which lost 6 bases and 5 bases, there was a span of 22 bases. This CDR3 is 16 amino acids long.

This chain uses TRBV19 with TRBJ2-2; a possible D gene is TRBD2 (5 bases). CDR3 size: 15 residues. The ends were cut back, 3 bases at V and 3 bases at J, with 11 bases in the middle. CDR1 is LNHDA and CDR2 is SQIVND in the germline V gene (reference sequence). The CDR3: CASSMPASHTGELFF. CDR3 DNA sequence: TGTGCCAGTAGTATGCCGGCTAGCCACACCGGGGAGCTGTTTTTT.

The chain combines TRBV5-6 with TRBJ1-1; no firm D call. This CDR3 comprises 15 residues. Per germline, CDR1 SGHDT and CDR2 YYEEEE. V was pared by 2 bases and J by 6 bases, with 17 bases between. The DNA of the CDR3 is TGTGCCAGCAGCTTACCAAGTAGTCGAGATCCTGAAGCTTTCTTT. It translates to CASSLPSSRDPEAFF.

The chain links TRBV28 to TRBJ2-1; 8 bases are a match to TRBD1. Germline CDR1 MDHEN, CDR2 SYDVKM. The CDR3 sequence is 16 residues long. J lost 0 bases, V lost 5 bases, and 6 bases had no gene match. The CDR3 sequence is CASSTGGISSYNEQFF. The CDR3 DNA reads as TGTGCCAGCAGTACAGGGGGTATAAGCTCCTACAATGAGCAGTTCTTC. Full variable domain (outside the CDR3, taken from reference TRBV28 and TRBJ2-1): DVKVTQSSRYLVKRTGEKVFLECVQDMDHENMFWYRQDPGLGLRLIYFSYDVKMKEKGDIPEGYSVSREKKERFSLILESASTNQTSMYLCASSTGGISSYNEQFFGPGTRLTVL.

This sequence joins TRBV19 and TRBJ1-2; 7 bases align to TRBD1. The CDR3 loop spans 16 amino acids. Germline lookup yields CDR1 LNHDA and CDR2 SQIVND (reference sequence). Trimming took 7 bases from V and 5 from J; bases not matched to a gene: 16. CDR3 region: CASTSIEQQGMYGYTF. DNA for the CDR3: TGTGCCAGTACCTCTATAGAACAACAGGGGATGTATGGCTACACCTTC.